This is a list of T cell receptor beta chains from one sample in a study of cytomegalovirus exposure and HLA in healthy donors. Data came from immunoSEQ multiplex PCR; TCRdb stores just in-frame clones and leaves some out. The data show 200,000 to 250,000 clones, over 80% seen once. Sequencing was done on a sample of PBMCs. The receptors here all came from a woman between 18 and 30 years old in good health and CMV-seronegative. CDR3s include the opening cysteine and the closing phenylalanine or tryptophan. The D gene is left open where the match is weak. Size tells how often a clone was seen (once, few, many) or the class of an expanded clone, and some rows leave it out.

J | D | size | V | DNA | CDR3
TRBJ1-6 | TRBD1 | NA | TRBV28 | TGTGCCAGCAGTCCCCCAGGGGGCAATTCACCCCTCCACTTT | CASSPPGGNSPLHF
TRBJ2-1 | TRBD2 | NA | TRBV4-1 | TGCGCCAGCAGCCAAGAAAATTTAGGGGCTAGCGGGAGTGACAGTGAGCAGTTCTTC | CASSQENLGASGSDSEQFF
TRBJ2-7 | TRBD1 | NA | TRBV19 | TGTGCCAGTAGTCACGGAACAGGGGGCTACGAGCAGTACTTC | CASSHGTGGYEQYF
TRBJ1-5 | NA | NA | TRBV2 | TGTGCCAGCAGTGAGAGTAGCCGCAATCAGCCCCAGCATTTT | CASSESSRNQPQHF
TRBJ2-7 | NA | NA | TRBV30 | TGTGCCTGGAGTGTTGACCCCCGGGGCGAGCAGTACTTC | CAWSVDPRGEQYF
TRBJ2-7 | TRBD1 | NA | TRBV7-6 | TGTGCCAGCAGCTTAAGGGACAGGGGCTACGAGCAGTACTTC | CASSLRDRGYEQYF
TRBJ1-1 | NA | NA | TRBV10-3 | TGTGCCATCAGTAAAGGGGGTGACACTGAAGCTTTCTTT | CAISKGGDTEAFF
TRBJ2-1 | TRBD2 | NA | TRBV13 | TGTGCCAGCAGCTTAGGGACTAGCGGTCTTTCAAATGAGCAGTTCTTC | CASSLGTSGLSNEQFF
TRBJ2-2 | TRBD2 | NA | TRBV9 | TGTGCCAGCAGCCCAACTAGCGGGAGTGACGGGGAGCTGTTTTTT | CASSPTSGSDGELFF
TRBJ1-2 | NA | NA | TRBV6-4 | TGTGCCAGCAGTGAGCAGGGCTCGGGCGGCTACACCTTC | CASSEQGSGGYTF
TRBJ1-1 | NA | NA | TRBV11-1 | TGTGCCAGCAGCCAGTCCAGGGTGAACACTGAAGCTTTCTTT | CASSQSRVNTEAFF
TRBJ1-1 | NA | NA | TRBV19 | TGTGCCAGTAGTTCAGACACAGACACTGAAGCTTTCTTT | CASSSDTDTEAFF
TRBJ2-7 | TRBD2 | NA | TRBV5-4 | TGTGCCAGCGCCGGGCGGGAGGATGCTACCTCCTACGAGCAGTACTTC | CASAGREDATSYEQYF
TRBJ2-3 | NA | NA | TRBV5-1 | TGCGCCAGCAGCATTAGCTCCAGAAACACAGATACGCAGTATTTT | CASSISSRNTDTQYF
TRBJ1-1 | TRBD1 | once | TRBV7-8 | TGTGCCAGCAGCTTGGGACAGGGGGTAATGGCTTTCTTT | CASSLGQGVMAFF
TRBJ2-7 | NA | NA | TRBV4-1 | TGCGCCAGCAGGTCTGGGCCCGAGCAGTACTTC | CASRSGPEQYF
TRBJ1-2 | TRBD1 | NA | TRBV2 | TGTGCCAGCGGGACAGGACTAAACTATGGCTACACCTTC | CASGTGLNYGYTF
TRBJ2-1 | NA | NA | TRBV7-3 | TGTGCCAGCAGCTTAAGAGCGCCCTCCTACAATGAGCAGTTCTTC | CASSLRAPSYNEQFF
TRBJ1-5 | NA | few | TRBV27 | TGTGCCAGCAATCTGAATCAGCCCCAGCATTTT | CASNLNQPQHF
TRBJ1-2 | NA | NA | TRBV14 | TGTGCCAGCAGCCAAGAACGGGAGGGCTACACCTTC | CASSQEREGYTF
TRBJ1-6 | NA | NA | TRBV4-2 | TGTGCCAGCAGCCAAGTACGATCGGATAATTCACCCCTCCACTTT | CASSQVRSDNSPLHF
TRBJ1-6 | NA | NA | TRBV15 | TGTGCCACCAGCAGAGATCCCGGCGGTTCACCCCTCCACTTT | CATSRDPGGSPLHF
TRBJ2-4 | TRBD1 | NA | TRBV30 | TGTGCCTGGAGCGCAATAGGGACAGGGAGGGCCAAAAACATTCAGTACTTC | CAWSAIGTGRAKNIQYF
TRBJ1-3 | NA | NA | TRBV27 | TGTGCCAGCAGTTTATCCCGGGGGTTGGGAAACACCATATATTTT | CASSLSRGLGNTIYF
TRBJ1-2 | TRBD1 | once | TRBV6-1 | TGTGCCAGCAGTGAAATAAGGGCAGGGGGATATGGCTACACCTTC | CASSEIRAGGYGYTF
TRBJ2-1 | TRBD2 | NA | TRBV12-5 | TGTGCTAGTGGTTTGTCACGCGGGCTAGCGGGAGGAAAGTCACTAGAGCAGTTCTTC | CASGLSRGLAGGKSLEQFF
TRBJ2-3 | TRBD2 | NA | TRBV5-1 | TGCGCCAGCAGCCCTAGCGGGACTTGGATAGATACGCAGTATTTT | CASSPSGTWIDTQYF
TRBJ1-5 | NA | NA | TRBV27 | TGTGCCAGCAGCCTGCGGGGCAGCAGTTATCAGCCCCAGCATTTT | CASSLRGSSYQPQHF
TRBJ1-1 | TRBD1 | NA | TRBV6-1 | TGTGCCAGCAGTGAAGGTTACAGGGGGCGCGATAGGGGGACGACTTTCTTT | CASSEGYRGRDRGTTFF
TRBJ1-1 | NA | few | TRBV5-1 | TGCGCCAGCAGCTTGTGGGGGGGCGAAGCTTTCTTT | CASSLWGGEAFF
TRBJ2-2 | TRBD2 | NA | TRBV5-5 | TGTGCCAGCAGACACGGGACTAGCGGGAGTGAAACCGGGGAGCTGTTTTTT | CASRHGTSGSETGELFF
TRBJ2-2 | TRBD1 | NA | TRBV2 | TGTGCCAGCAGTGGGCCCGGACAGGGGAGTGTCACCGGGGAGCTGTTTTTT | CASSGPGQGSVTGELFF
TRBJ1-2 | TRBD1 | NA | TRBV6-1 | TGTGCCAGCAGTGTGGGGACAGGGAACTATGGCTACACCTTC | CASSVGTGNYGYTF
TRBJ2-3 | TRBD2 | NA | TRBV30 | TGTGCCTGGAGCTGGGGACTAGCGGGAGGCTCTAGCACAGATACGCAGTATTTT | CAWSWGLAGGSSTDTQYF
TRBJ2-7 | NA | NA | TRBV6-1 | TGTGCCAGCAGTGAATGGCGGCGGGGCTCGACCTACGAGCAGTACTTC | CASSEWRRGSTYEQYF
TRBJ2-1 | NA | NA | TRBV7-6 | TGTGCCAGCAGCCGTCGACAGAACAATGAGCAGTTCTTC | CASSRRQNNEQFF
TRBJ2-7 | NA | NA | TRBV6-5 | TGTGCCAGCAGTTTTTGGCAGGTTCTCAGCGAGCAGTACTTC | CASSFWQVLSEQYF
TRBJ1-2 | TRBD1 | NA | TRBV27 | TGTGCCAGCAGTCTTTCCGGGACAGGGAACTATGGCTACACCTTC | CASSLSGTGNYGYTF
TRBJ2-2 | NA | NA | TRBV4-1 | TGCGCCAGCAGCCAAGGTAGAACCGGGGAGCTGTTTTTT | CASSQGRTGELFF
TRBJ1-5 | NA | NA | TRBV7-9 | TGTGCCAGCAGCCTCGGACAGACCAATCAGCCCCAGCATTTT | CASSLGQTNQPQHF
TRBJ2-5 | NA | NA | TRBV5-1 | TGCGCCAGCAGCTTGTCCGGGAATCCGCAAGAGACCCAGTACTTC | CASSLSGNPQETQYF
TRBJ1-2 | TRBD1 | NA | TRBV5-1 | TGCGCCAGCTACGACCCGGGACAGAGGTCGAACTATGGCTACACCTTC | CASYDPGQRSNYGYTF
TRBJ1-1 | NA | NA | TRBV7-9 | TGTGCCAGCAGCTTAGGCTGGCCTGAAGCTTTCTTT | CASSLGWPEAFF
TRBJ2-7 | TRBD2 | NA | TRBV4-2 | TGTGCCAGCTCGAGGGGGGGGGCTAGCGGGTACTACGAGCAGTACTTC | CASSRGGASGYYEQYF
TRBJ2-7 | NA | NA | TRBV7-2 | TGTGCCAGCAGCGCAGGACAGACCTACGAGCAGTACTTC | CASSAGQTYEQYF
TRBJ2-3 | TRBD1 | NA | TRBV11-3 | TGTGCCAGCAGCTTAGATAGCGGGACAGGGGGAGATACGCAGTATTTT | CASSLDSGTGGDTQYF
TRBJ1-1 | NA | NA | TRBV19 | TGTGCCAGTAGTCCATGGGGGGTCACTGAAGCTTTCTTT | CASSPWGVTEAFF
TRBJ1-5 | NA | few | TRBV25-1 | TGTGCCAGCAGTGAATCGAATCAGCCCCAGCATTTT | CASSESNQPQHF
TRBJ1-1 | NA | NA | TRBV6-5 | TGTGCCAGCACCTCGCAGGGTGTAACTGAAGCTTTCTTT | CASTSQGVTEAFF